This TCR beta chain was sequenced for a study of control samples from healthy donors and cancer patients. This table comes from immunoSEQ multiplex PCR, and its TCRdb copy is limited to in-frame clones, with some not included. The sample lists approximately 100,000 clones; about nine tenths were seen once. The CDR3 has 16 amino acids. V was clipped by 4 bases and J by 2 bases; unmatched bases: 11. CDR1 and CDR2 (germline): MNHEY, SMNVEV (reference sequence). The chain recombines TRBV27 with TRBJ2-7, with 7 bases fitting TRBD2. This clonotype originated in a human donor in good health. The donor label of this sample is uncertain. Input material: blood. CDR3 protein: CASSSLGGEAPYEQYF. In DNA form, the CDR3 reads TGTGCCAGCAGTTCCTTGGGGGGGGAGGCCCCCTACGAGCAGTACTTC.